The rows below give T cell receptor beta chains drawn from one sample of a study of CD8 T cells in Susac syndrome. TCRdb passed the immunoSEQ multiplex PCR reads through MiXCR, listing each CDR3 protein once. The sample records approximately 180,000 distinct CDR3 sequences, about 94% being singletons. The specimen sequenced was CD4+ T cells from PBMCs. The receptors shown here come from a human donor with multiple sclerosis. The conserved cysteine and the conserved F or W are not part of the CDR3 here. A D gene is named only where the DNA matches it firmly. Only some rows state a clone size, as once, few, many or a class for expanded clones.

CDR3 protein: ASSKTRQETQY; clone size: NA; D gene: NA; V gene: TRBV13; J gene: TRBJ2-5
CDR3 protein: ASSERVGGQETQY; clone size: once; D gene: NA; V gene: TRBV6-1; J gene: TRBJ2-5
CDR3 protein: ASSQEPPHEQY; clone size: once; D gene: NA; V gene: TRBV3-1; J gene: TRBJ2-7
CDR3 protein: ATASTASSYNEQF; clone size: once; D gene: NA; V gene: TRBV12-3/TRBV12-4; J gene: TRBJ2-1
CDR3 protein: ASSPRRARLGSPLH; clone size: NA; D gene: NA; V gene: TRBV27; J gene: TRBJ1-6
CDR3 protein: AYYQPQH; clone size: NA; D gene: NA; V gene: TRBV30; J gene: TRBJ1-5
CDR3 protein: ATSRERQAISYEQY; clone size: NA; D gene: NA; V gene: TRBV15; J gene: TRBJ2-7
CDR3 protein: SARGQGVTEAF; clone size: NA; D gene: TRBD1; V gene: TRBV29-1; J gene: TRBJ1-1
CDR3 protein: ASSRPGSHTDTQY; clone size: NA; D gene: NA; V gene: TRBV3-1; J gene: TRBJ2-3
CDR3 protein: ASSLERNTEAF; clone size: few; D gene: NA; V gene: TRBV11-2; J gene: TRBJ1-1
CDR3 protein: ATSRGGETLYGYT; clone size: NA; D gene: TRBD1; V gene: TRBV15; J gene: TRBJ1-2
CDR3 protein: SARDYRITEAF; clone size: NA; D gene: NA; V gene: TRBV20-1; J gene: TRBJ1-1
CDR3 protein: ASSFTSGANVLT; clone size: NA; D gene: NA; V gene: TRBV7-9; J gene: TRBJ2-6
CDR3 protein: AWSVRGSPLRAQY; clone size: NA; D gene: NA; V gene: TRBV30; J gene: TRBJ2-3
CDR3 protein: ASSSWTSGGSYNEQF; clone size: NA; D gene: TRBD2; V gene: TRBV6-2/TRBV6-3; J gene: TRBJ2-1
CDR3 protein: ASSVAGGWGQETQY; clone size: NA; D gene: NA; V gene: TRBV9; J gene: TRBJ2-5
CDR3 protein: ASSSSDRGLGYT; clone size: NA; D gene: TRBD1; V gene: TRBV25-1; J gene: TRBJ1-2
CDR3 protein: ASRENSHNEQF; clone size: NA; D gene: NA; V gene: TRBV19; J gene: TRBJ2-1
CDR3 protein: ASSGARNSYEQY; clone size: NA; D gene: NA; V gene: TRBV28; J gene: TRBJ2-7
CDR3 protein: ASSVDVETQY; clone size: NA; D gene: NA; V gene: TRBV9; J gene: TRBJ2-5
CDR3 protein: ASSQTGDPHGGYT; clone size: NA; D gene: NA; V gene: TRBV12-3/TRBV12-4; J gene: TRBJ1-2
CDR3 protein: SATVQDSYNSPLH; clone size: NA; D gene: NA; V gene: TRBV20-1; J gene: TRBJ1-6
CDR3 protein: ASSSGLLYEQY; clone size: NA; D gene: NA; V gene: TRBV2; J gene: TRBJ2-7
CDR3 protein: ASSVPGTDTYEQY; clone size: NA; D gene: TRBD1; V gene: TRBV5-6; J gene: TRBJ2-7
CDR3 protein: ASSPRGMTQPQH; clone size: NA; D gene: NA; V gene: TRBV7-2; J gene: TRBJ1-5
CDR3 protein: ASSHLSLGGHRNEQF; clone size: NA; D gene: NA; V gene: TRBV18; J gene: TRBJ2-1
CDR3 protein: AWSVGGPGPDTQY; clone size: NA; D gene: NA; V gene: TRBV30; J gene: TRBJ2-3
CDR3 protein: SVRPGTSGTVSYEQY; clone size: once; D gene: TRBD2; V gene: TRBV29-1; J gene: TRBJ2-7
CDR3 protein: ASSLGPTGESYNEQF; clone size: NA; D gene: TRBD1; V gene: TRBV7-8; J gene: TRBJ2-1
CDR3 protein: SGWTGDEKLF; clone size: NA; D gene: TRBD1; V gene: TRBV29-1; J gene: TRBJ1-4
CDR3 protein: ATSRDLLYEQY; clone size: NA; D gene: NA; V gene: TRBV15; J gene: TRBJ2-7
CDR3 protein: ASSLKVGSGDNEQF; clone size: NA; D gene: NA; V gene: TRBV5-4; J gene: TRBJ2-1
CDR3 protein: ASHEGGGAYNEQF; clone size: NA; D gene: TRBD2; V gene: TRBV27; J gene: TRBJ2-1
CDR3 protein: ATSDQAADIDYEQY; clone size: NA; D gene: NA; V gene: TRBV24-1; J gene: TRBJ2-7
CDR3 protein: ASSQDWAGELF; clone size: NA; D gene: NA; V gene: TRBV4-2; J gene: TRBJ2-2
CDR3 protein: ASGPDRNTEAF; clone size: NA; D gene: NA; V gene: TRBV12-5; J gene: TRBJ1-1
CDR3 protein: ASLRSSSSTDTQY; clone size: NA; D gene: NA; V gene: TRBV7-9; J gene: TRBJ2-3
CDR3 protein: ASSLTGFNEQY; clone size: NA; D gene: NA; V gene: TRBV5-1; J gene: TRBJ2-7
CDR3 protein: ASSPGAGDAYEQY; clone size: NA; D gene: NA; V gene: TRBV3-1; J gene: TRBJ2-7
CDR3 protein: ASSSLRQGYEQY; clone size: NA; D gene: TRBD1; V gene: TRBV19; J gene: TRBJ2-7
CDR3 protein: ATSRDLAGTEAF; clone size: NA; D gene: NA; V gene: TRBV15; J gene: TRBJ1-1
CDR3 protein: ATSRDGDRYNEQF; clone size: NA; D gene: NA; V gene: TRBV15; J gene: TRBJ2-1
CDR3 protein: ASSGGSLLSNQPQH; clone size: NA; D gene: NA; V gene: TRBV6-2/TRBV6-3; J gene: TRBJ1-5
CDR3 protein: AEPVRGGVGEQY; clone size: NA; D gene: NA; V gene: TRBV23-1; J gene: TRBJ2-7
CDR3 protein: ASSLNPGRNNQPQH; clone size: NA; D gene: NA; V gene: TRBV12-3/TRBV12-4; J gene: TRBJ1-5
CDR3 protein: ASSEARPGTQY; clone size: NA; D gene: NA; V gene: TRBV2; J gene: TRBJ2-3
CDR3 protein: ATSPPSRERPLSGAQH; clone size: NA; D gene: NA; V gene: TRBV15; J gene: TRBJ1-5